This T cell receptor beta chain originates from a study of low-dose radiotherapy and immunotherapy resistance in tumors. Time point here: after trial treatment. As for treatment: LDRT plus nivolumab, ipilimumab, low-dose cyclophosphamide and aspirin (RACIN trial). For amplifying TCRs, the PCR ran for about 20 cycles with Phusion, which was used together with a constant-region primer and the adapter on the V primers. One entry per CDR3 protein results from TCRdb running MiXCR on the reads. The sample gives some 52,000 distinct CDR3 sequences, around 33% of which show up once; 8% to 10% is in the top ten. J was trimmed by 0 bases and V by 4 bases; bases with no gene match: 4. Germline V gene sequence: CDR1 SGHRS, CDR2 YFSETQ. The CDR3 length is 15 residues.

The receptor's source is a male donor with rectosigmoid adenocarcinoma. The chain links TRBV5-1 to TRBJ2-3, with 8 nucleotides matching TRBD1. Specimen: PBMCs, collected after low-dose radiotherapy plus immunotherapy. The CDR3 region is CASSQGATSTDTQYF. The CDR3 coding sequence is TGCGCCAGCAGCCAGGGGGCAACTAGCACAGATACGCAGTATTTT.